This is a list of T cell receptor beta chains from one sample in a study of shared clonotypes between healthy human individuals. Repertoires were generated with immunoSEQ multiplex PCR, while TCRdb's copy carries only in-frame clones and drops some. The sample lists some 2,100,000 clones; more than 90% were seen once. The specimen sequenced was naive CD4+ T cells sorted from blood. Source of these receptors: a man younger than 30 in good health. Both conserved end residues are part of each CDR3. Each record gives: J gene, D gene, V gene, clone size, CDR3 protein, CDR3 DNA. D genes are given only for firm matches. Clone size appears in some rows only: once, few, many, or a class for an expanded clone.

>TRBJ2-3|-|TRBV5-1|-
CASRSLQADTQYF
TGCGCCAGCAGGTCTCTTCAGGCCGATACGCAGTATTTT
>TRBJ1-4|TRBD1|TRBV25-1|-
CASSSPGQNEKLFF
TGTGCCAGCAGCTCACCGGGACAGAACGAAAAACTGTTTTTT
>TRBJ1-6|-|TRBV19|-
CAGGGEIASPLHF
TGTGCCGGCGGTGGGGAGATTGCTTCACCCCTCCACTTT
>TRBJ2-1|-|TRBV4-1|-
CASSQGGGTTPYNEQFF
TGCGCCAGCAGCCAAGGAGGGGGGACTACGCCTTACAATGAGCAGTTCTTC
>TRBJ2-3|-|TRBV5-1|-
CASSSDLGSTDTQYF
TGCGCCAGCAGCTCGGACCTTGGAAGCACAGATACGCAGTATTTT
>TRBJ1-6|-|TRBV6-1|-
CASSAQSSYNSPLHF
TGTGCCAGCAGTGCGCAGAGCTCCTATAATTCACCCCTCCACTTT
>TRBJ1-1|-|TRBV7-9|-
CASSWREGENTEAFF
TGTGCCAGCAGCTGGCGGGAGGGGGAGAACACTGAAGCTTTCTTT
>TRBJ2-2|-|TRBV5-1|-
CASRYGGTGTNTGELFF
TGCGCCAGCCGGTACGGCGGAACAGGAACGAACACCGGGGAGCTGTTTTTT
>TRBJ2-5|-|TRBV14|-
CASSQDWQGGTQYF
TGTGCCAGCAGCCAAGATTGGCAGGGAGGGACCCAGTACTTC
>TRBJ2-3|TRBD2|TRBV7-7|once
CASSLTASGGTDTQYF
TGTGCTAGCAGCTTAACGGCTAGCGGGGGCACAGATACGCAGTATTTT
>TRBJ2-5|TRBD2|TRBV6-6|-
CASSRGLAGGGETQYF
TGTGCCAGCAGTCGGGGACTAGCGGGAGGGGGGGAGACCCAGTACTTC
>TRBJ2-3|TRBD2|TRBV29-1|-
CSVQGLAGYTDTQYF
TGCAGCGTACAGGGACTAGCGGGCTACACAGATACGCAGTATTTT
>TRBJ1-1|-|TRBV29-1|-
CSADGVNTEAFF
TGCAGCGCCGATGGGGTGAACACTGAAGCTTTCTTT
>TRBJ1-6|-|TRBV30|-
CARKRDYNSPLHF
TGTGCCCGCAAAAGGGACTATAATTCACCCCTCCACTTT
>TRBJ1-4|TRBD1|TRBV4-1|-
CASSHPGTGGEKLFF
TGCGCCAGCAGCCACCCCGGGACAGGGGGCGAAAAACTGTTTTTT
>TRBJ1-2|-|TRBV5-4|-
CASSFQGANYGYTF
TGTGCCAGCAGCTTCCAAGGGGCTAACTATGGCTACACCTTC
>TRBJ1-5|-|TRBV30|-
CAWSRDGYQPQHF
TGTGCCTGGAGTCGGGACGGGTATCAGCCCCAGCATTTT
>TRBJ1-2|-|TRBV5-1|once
CASSLSGIGYGYTF
TGCGCCAGCAGCTTGAGTGGCATAGGGTATGGCTACACCTTC
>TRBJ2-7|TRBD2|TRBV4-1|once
CASSLRDYPNYEQYF
TGCGCCAGCAGCCTCCGGGACTACCCCAACTACGAGCAGTACTTC
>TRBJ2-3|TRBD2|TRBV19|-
CASASGSVADTQYF
TGTGCCAGTGCTAGCGGGAGCGTTGCAGATACGCAGTATTTT
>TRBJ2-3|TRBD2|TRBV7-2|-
CASGLRREGVDTQYF
TGTGCCAGCGGCTTACGGCGGGAGGGCGTAGATACGCAGTATTTT
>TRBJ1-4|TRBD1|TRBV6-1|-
CASSDWAQGVRGEKLFF
TGTGCCAGCAGTGATTGGGCACAGGGGGTTAGGGGAGAAAAACTGTTTTTT
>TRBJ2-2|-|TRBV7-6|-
CATMAGTKNTGELFF
TGTGCCACAATGGCCGGGACAAAGAACACCGGGGAGCTGTTTTTT
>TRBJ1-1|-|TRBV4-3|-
CASSRNGNTEAFF
TGCGCCAGCAGCCGGAATGGGAACACTGAAGCTTTCTTT
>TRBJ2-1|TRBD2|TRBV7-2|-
CASSLLRTSGTKRVNEQFF
TGTGCCAGCAGCTTACTTAGGACTAGCGGCACGAAACGGGTAAATGAGCAGTTCTTC
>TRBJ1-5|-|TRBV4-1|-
CASSQLGANQPQHF
TGCGCCAGCAGCCAACTGGGCGCGAATCAGCCCCAGCATTTT
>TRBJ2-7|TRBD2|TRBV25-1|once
CASSVAGAYEQYF
TGTGCCAGCAGTGTGGCGGGAGCCTACGAGCAGTACTTC
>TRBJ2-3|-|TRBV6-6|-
CASSSAGTDTDTQYF
TGTGCCAGCAGTTCGGCCGGGACGGACACAGATACGCAGTATTTT
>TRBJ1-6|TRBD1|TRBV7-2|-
CASSLATGGLSPLHF
TGTGCCAGCAGCTTAGCGACAGGGGGCCTTTCACCCCTCCACTTT
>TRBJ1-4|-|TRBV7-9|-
CASSFPTGATNEKLFF
TGTGCCAGCAGCTTTCCGACTGGTGCAACTAATGAAAAACTGTTTTTT